Shown below are 23 T cell receptor beta chains from a single sample sequenced in a study of identical twins (dated by TCRdb to the mid-2010s). To prepare the library, 5' RACE was applied. Sequencing took place on an Illumina HiSeq 2000. TCRdb reworked the public reads: Q25 trimming with fastp, MiXCR clone assembly, productive beta chains retained. Entries that share a CDR3 protein sequence are merged under the most common genes and DNA. The sample table holds approximately 230,000 distinct CDR3 sequences, of which 11% to 15% were seen once. The top ten hold 8.8% of the sample. The source material was memory (CD45RO+) T cells sorted from blood. Interpreted using the paper, the cell subset or site label stands for: CD45RO+ enriched T cells. These receptors came from a woman younger than 30 in good health.

This chain links TRBV30 with TRBJ1-4, with D maybe TRBD1 (5 bases). CDR1 and CDR2 (germline): GTSNPN, SVGIG (reference sequence). The CDR3 consists of 15 residues. Trimming took 2 bases from V and 2 from J, leaving 12 bases between them. The CDR3 sequence is CAWSSGPRTNEKLFF. Here the CDR3 DNA reads TGTGCCTGGAGTTCGGGACCGAGGACTAATGAAAAACTGTTTTTT.

Only a few counts were recorded for this clonotype. The V and J genes are TRBV4-3 and TRBJ1-1, with D perhaps matching TRBD1 (6 bases). Trimming removed 1 base from V and 7 bases from J, with 10 bases in between. This CDR3 region has 13 residues. CDR1 is LGHNA and CDR2 is YSLEER in the germline V gene. CDR3 sequence (DNA): TGCGCCAGCAGCCAAGGACGACAGGTTGAAGCTTTCTTT. Translated, it gives CASSQGRQVEAFF.

This clonotype was detected a few times. The chain has TRBV6-2 or TRBV6-3 and TRBJ2-7; D gene ambiguous. Trimming took 2 bases from V and 2 from J, leaving 4 bases between them. The CDR3 is 12 amino acids. Germline V gene data show CDR1 as MNHEY and CDR2 as SVGEGT. The CDR3 loop reads CASSYGTYEQYF. The CDR3 nucleotides are TGTGCCAGCAGTTACGGAACCTACGAGCAGTACTTC.

This chain links TRBV9 with TRBJ2-3; 9 bases align to TRBD1. Germline CDR1 SGDLS, CDR2 YYNGEE. V lost 4 bases and J lost 0; bases outside the gene matches: 3. This CDR3 is built from 15 residues. CDR3 nucleotides: TGTGCCAGCAGCACTGGACAGGGGAGCACAGATACGCAGTATTTT. It is translated as CASSTGQGSTDTQYF.

This chain connects TRBV7-9 to TRBJ2-2; tentatively, D is TRBD2 (6 bases). From germline, CDR1 is SEHNR and CDR2 FQNEAQ (reference sequence). The CDR3 contains 14 residues. V dropped 4 bases and J dropped 3 bases, with 9 bases sitting between them. The CDR3 nucleotides are TGTGCCAGCAGCTCGAGCGGGTACACCGGGGAGCTGTTTTTT. Protein: CASSSSGYTGELFF.

This clonotype was counted at least ten times. This chain connects TRBV6-2 or TRBV6-3 to TRBJ1-1, with D possibly being TRBD1 (5 bases). V dropped 5 bases and J dropped 1 base, with 8 bases sitting between them. The germline CDR1 and CDR2 sequences are MNHEY and SVGEGT. The CDR3 spans 13 residues. In nucleotides, the CDR3 is TGTGCCAGCAGTCGACAGCCGAACACTGAAGCTTTCTTT. It yields the protein CASSRQPNTEAFF.

This clonotype occurred many times. This chain uses TRBV6-1 with TRBJ1-6, with 9 nucleotides matching TRBD1. Trimming at V came to 5 bases and at J to 13 bases, leaving 9 bases not matched to a gene. Germline assignment: CDR1 MNHNS and CDR2 SASEGT. The length of the CDR3 is 14 residues. CDR3 coding DNA: TGTGCCAGCAGTCAAGGACAGGGGATCCGGCCCCTCCACTTT. It specifies CASSQGQGIRPLHF.

The V call is TRBV11-2, the J call TRBJ2-7; 8 positions match TRBD2. Trimming took 1 base from V and 2 from J; bases not matched to a gene: 7. The CDR3 totals 16 residues. In germline, CDR1 is SGHAT, CDR2 FQNNGV. CDR3 DNA: TGTGCCAGCAGCTTAGGAGCGGGGGCTCCTACCTACGAGCAGTACTTC. The encoded protein is CASSLGAGAPTYEQYF.

V gene TRBV28 combines with J gene TRBJ1-5; 9 bases fit TRBD1. The CDR3 is 15 amino acids. In germline, CDR1 is MDHEN, CDR2 SYDVKM. V was clipped by 6 bases and J by 3 bases; unmatched bases: 6. CDR3 sequence (DNA): TGTGCCAGCAGCTACCGGGACAGGGTCAATCAGCCCCAGCATTTT. The encoded protein is CASSYRDRVNQPQHF.

This chain uses TRBV24-1 with TRBJ1-6, with 7 bases identical to TRBD1. J lost 7 bases, V lost 4 bases, and 9 bases had no gene match. The CDR3 runs to 16 residues. Germline lookup yields CDR1 KGHDR and CDR2 SFDVKD. The CDR3 is CATSDPRDSDNSPLHF. The DNA for the CDR3 is TGTGCCACCAGTGACCCCAGGGACAGCGACAATTCACCCCTCCACTTT.

This rearrangement joins TRBV29-1 to TRBJ2-2; unclear D gene. CDR3 length equals 15 residues. From germline, CDR1 is SQVTM and CDR2 ANQGSEA. V was clipped by 0 bases and J by 2 bases, with 10 bases between them. The CDR3: CSVEDEETNTGELFF. The CDR3 nucleotides read TGCAGCGTTGAAGATGAGGAAACTAACACCGGGGAGCTGTTTTTT.

This clonotype has just a few counts. The chain has TRBV6-2 or TRBV6-3 and TRBJ2-7; the match to TRBD2 covers 10 bases. The CDR3 has 16 amino acids. Trimming at V came to 4 bases and at J to 6 bases, leaving 12 bases not matched to a gene. Per germline, CDR1 MNHEY and CDR2 SVGEGT. CDR3 loop: CASSSDRSLAGSEQYF. The CDR3 region has the DNA TGTGCCAGCAGTTCGGACAGGTCACTAGCGGGGTCCGAGCAGTACTTC.

V is TRBV9 and J is TRBJ2-3, with D tentatively TRBD1 (5 bases). Looked up from germline, CDR1 is SGDLS and CDR2 is YYNGEE. The CDR3 is 14 amino acids. The V end lost 2 bases, the J end lost 2 bases, and 9 bases lay between the germline ends. Written as DNA, the CDR3 is TGTGCCAGCAGCGTCGACAGTTTCACAGATACGCAGTATTTT. This encodes CASSVDSFTDTQYF.

A few counts support this clonotype. The chain is built from TRBV2 and TRBJ1-3; D uncertain. Germline loops: CDR1 SNHLY, CDR2 FYNNEI. The CDR3 is made up of 14 amino acids. V dropped 3 bases and J dropped 0 bases, with 6 bases sitting between them. Here the CDR3 DNA reads TGTGCCAGCAGTGAGGACCTCTCTGGAAACACCATATATTTT. This encodes CASSEDLSGNTIYF.

This clonotype was seen a few times. J is TRBJ2-1 and V is TRBV5-1; TRBD1 matches 8 bases. J was trimmed by 6 bases and V by 0 bases; bases with no gene match: 5. The CDR3 is 15 amino acids. Germline V CDR1 and CDR2: SGHRS, YFSETQ. The CDR3 reads CASSLDGQGSNEQFF. In nucleotides, the CDR3 is TGCGCCAGCAGCTTGGATGGACAGGGTAGCAATGAGCAGTTCTTC.

A few counts support this clonotype. This rearrangement joins TRBV5-1 to TRBJ1-5; 10 bases align to TRBD1. CDR1 is SGHRS and CDR2 is YFSETQ in the germline V gene. The CDR3 extends over 16 amino acids. Trimming removed 0 bases from V and 4 bases from J; junction bases left unmatched: 4. In DNA, the CDR3 is TGCGCCAGCAGCTTGGGACAGGGGGCCCCAAATCAGCCCCAGCATTTT. It translates to CASSLGQGAPNQPQHF.

V and J are TRBV6-1 and TRBJ2-1, with 9 bases identical to TRBD1. From germline, CDR1 is MNHNS and CDR2 SASEGT. The V segment lost 8 bases and the J segment 4 bases; nucleotides outside the gene matches: 12. CDR3 length equals 16 residues. As DNA, the CDR3 is TGTGCCAGCTATAACCTCGGGACAGGGATTTACAATGAGCAGTTCTTC. Translated: CASYNLGTGIYNEQFF.

The chain employs TRBV5-1 and TRBJ2-1, with TRBD2 matching 13 bases. The CDR3 runs to 15 residues. With V trimmed by 6 bases and J by 8 bases, 8 bases remained unmatched. The germline V gene encodes CDR1 SGHRS and CDR2 YFSETQ. The CDR3 spells CASNDPGTSGDEQFF. In DNA, the CDR3 is TGCGCCAGCAATGATCCCGGGACTAGCGGGGATGAGCAGTTCTTC.

This clonotype was counted many times. The V and J genes are TRBV3-1 and TRBJ2-1, with 7 bases fitting TRBD2. Unmatched junction bases numbered 6, after V lost 2 bases and J lost 8 bases. CDR1 and CDR2 from the germline V gene are LGHDT and YNNKEL (reference sequence). This CDR3 comprises 14 residues. The CDR3 loop is CASSQQLARDEQFF. CDR3 in DNA: TGTGCCAGCAGCCAACAACTAGCGAGGGATGAGCAGTTCTTC.

The table lists this clonotype with many counts. The chain couples TRBV29-1 to TRBJ2-5; D remains unclear. The V end lost 5 bases, the J end lost 0 bases, and 1 base lay between the germline ends. CDR3 length: 10 residues. Germline V gene lookup returns CDR1 SQVTM and CDR2 ANQGSEA. The CDR3 DNA is TGCAGCGTTCACCAAGAGACCCAGTACTTC. Protein: CSVHQETQYF.

This clonotype was found a few times. The chain couples TRBV19 to TRBJ2-2; D remains unclear. The CDR3 is made up of 16 amino acids. V was trimmed by 4 bases and J by 2 bases, leaving 14 bases between them. Germline V gene sequence: CDR1 LNHDA, CDR2 SQIVND (reference sequence). CDR3 nucleotide sequence: TGTGCCAGTAGTAGGTCCTTCTCCTTCAACACCGGGGAGCTGTTTTTT. Its translation is CASSRSFSFNTGELFF. Filled out from reference TRBV19 and TRBJ2-2, the complete variable domain reads DGGITQSPKYLFRKEGQNVTLSCEQNLNHDAMYWYRQDPGQGLRLIYYSQIVNDFQKGDIAEGYSVSREKKESFPLTVTSAQKNPTAFYLCASSRSFSFNTGELFFGEGSRLTVL.

This clonotype was recorded a few times. The chain uses TRBV20-1 and TRBJ2-7; D may be TRBD1 (5 bases). Trimming stripped 1 base from V and 0 bases from J, with 7 bases between. This CDR3 is built from 13 residues. Germline-derived CDR1 and CDR2 are DFQATT and SNEGSKA (reference sequence). CDR3 nucleotide sequence: TGCAGTGCTAGAGCAGGGCTCTCCTACGAGCAGTACTTC. Translating it yields CSARAGLSYEQYF.

This clonotype was seen a handful of times. This chain uses TRBV20-1 with TRBJ1-1, with D possibly TRBD1 on 5 matching bases. CDR3 length: 13 residues. V dropped 1 base and J dropped 12 bases, with 18 bases sitting between them. Germline V CDR1 and CDR2: DFQATT, SNEGSKA (reference sequence). Here the CDR3 reads CSARAGTRGRSFF. The CDR3 region has the DNA TGCAGTGCTAGAGCCGGGACCCGAGGGCGTTCTTTCTTT.